Below, 19 T cell receptor beta chains from the same sample are listed, as sequenced in a study of identical twins. Each CDR3 protein gets one entry after TCRdb re-called the 5' RACE reads with MiXCR. The sample holds just under 550,000 distinct CDR3 sequences, about 16% seen once. The sample also formed part of further work on yellow fever vaccine responses in identical twins.

The sample was CD4+ T cells sorted from blood. Every receptor here comes from a woman aged 18-29 years in good health.

This clonotype was seen many times. The J gene is TRBJ1-6, the V gene TRBV7-9; D remains ambiguous. The V gene's germline CDR1 is SEHNR and CDR2 FQNEAQ (reference sequence). V was trimmed by 2 bases and J by 9 bases, leaving 11 bases between them. CDR3 size: 14 residues. CDR3 loop: CASSLWTWGSPLHF. CDR3 in DNA: TGTGCCAGCAGCTTATGGACTTGGGGTTCACCCCTCCACTTT.

J is TRBJ2-1 and V is TRBV29-1; tentatively, D is TRBD1 (6 bases). CDR3 length: 15 residues. The ends were cut back, 5 bases at V and 5 bases at J, with 19 bases in the middle. Per germline, CDR1 SQVTM and CDR2 ANQGSEA. The CDR3 loop is CSVKIQGRQDNEQFF. The CDR3 DNA is TGCAGCGTTAAAATACAGGGTAGGCAGGACAATGAGCAGTTCTTC.

This clonotype was picked up a small number of times. The chain combines TRBV20-1 with TRBJ2-1; D remains ambiguous. CDR3 length: 14 residues. V lost 3 bases to trimming and J lost 6 bases, with 15 bases between them. Germline V gene sequence: CDR1 DFQATT, CDR2 SNEGSKA (reference sequence). Here the CDR3 reads CSASDFPWPNEQFF. Here the CDR3 DNA reads TGCAGTGCTAGTGACTTCCCTTGGCCCAATGAGCAGTTCTTC.

In regard to this clonotype: This may arise from a read error, as a much more abundant clone is one base away. V and J are TRBV25-1 and TRBJ2-1; tentatively, D is TRBD1 or TRBD2 (5 bases each). CDR1 MGHDK and CDR2 SYGVNS come from the germline V gene. This CDR3 has 15 residues. The CDR3: CDSSAPGLSYNEQFF. For the CDR3, the DNA is TGTGACAGCAGTGCACCGGGGCTAAGCTACAATGAGCAGTTCTTC.

The V gene is TRBV4-1, the J gene TRBJ2-4; 10 nucleotides agree with TRBD1. Germline CDR1 and CDR2: MGHRA and YSYEKL. The CDR3 consists of 16 residues. V lost 0 bases to trimming and J lost 6 bases; unmatched junction nucleotides: 5. CDR3: CASSQDGDRGRNIQYF. As DNA, the CDR3 is TGCGCCAGCAGCCAAGATGGGGACAGGGGAAGAAACATTCAGTACTTC.

This clonotype was seen a handful of times. The chain links TRBV7-9 to TRBJ2-5, with 11 bases that match TRBD2. J gave up 2 bases and V 5 bases, and 7 bases lay outside the gene matches. The CDR3 covers 16 residues. The germline V gene encodes CDR1 SEHNR and CDR2 FQNEAQ (reference sequence). DNA of the CDR3: TGTGCCAGCAGCAAGGGACTAGCGGATCCTCAAGAGACCCAGTACTTC. This codes for CASSKGLADPQETQYF.

The V call is TRBV6-1, the J call TRBJ2-1; 9 nucleotides line up with TRBD1. The CDR3 extends over 18 amino acids. V gave up 6 bases and J gave up 4 bases; unmatched junction bases: 16. Germline CDR1 and CDR2: MNHNS and SASEGT. The CDR3 spells CASRPGTGKDYYYNEQFF. DNA for the CDR3: TGTGCCAGCAGACCCGGGACAGGGAAAGATTATTATTACAATGAGCAGTTCTTC.

This clonotype was counted only a few times. V is TRBV2 and J is TRBJ1-5, with D tentatively TRBD1 (5 bases). V was trimmed by 1 base and J by 4 bases, leaving 11 bases between them. The CDR3 sequence is 15 residues long. Looked up from germline, CDR1 is SNHLY and CDR2 is FYNNEI. The CDR3 is CASSEVRGSNQPQHF. The CDR3 nucleotides are TGTGCCAGCAGTGAAGTTAGGGGATCAAATCAGCCCCAGCATTTT.

This clonotype was seen more than once but under ten times. The rearrangement joins TRBV28 to TRBJ1-1, with TRBD1 matching 7 bases. The germline CDR1 and CDR2 sequences are MDHEN and SYDVKM. There are 12 residues in the CDR3. The V gene end was trimmed by 6 bases and the J gene end by 8 bases; junction bases not matched to a gene: 6. The chain's CDR3 is CASRYGQAEAFF. The CDR3 nucleotides read TGTGCCAGCAGATACGGACAGGCCGAAGCTTTCTTT.

In its sample, this clonotype was seen a few times. The rearrangement links TRBV28 to TRBJ2-3; D possibly matches TRBD1 or TRBD2 (5 bases each). V was cut by 6 bases and J by 1 base, with 17 bases left in between. CDR1 MDHEN and CDR2 SYDVKM come from the germline V gene. The CDR3 loop spans 16 amino acids. The CDR3 sequence: CASRLNGAKGTDTQYF. The CDR3 nucleotides read TGTGCCAGCAGGTTAAACGGGGCCAAGGGCACAGATACGCAGTATTTT.

Only a few counts were recorded for this clonotype. The V and J genes are TRBV7-9 and TRBJ2-1; D ambiguous. The CDR3 spans 12 residues. Trimming left V 3 bases short and J 12 bases short, with 12 bases between. The germline V gene encodes CDR1 SEHNR and CDR2 FQNEAQ (reference sequence). As DNA, the CDR3 is TGTGCCAGCAGCTTTGGATCTAAGAGGCAGTTCTTC. Residues: CASSFGSKRQFF.

This chain joins TRBV11-2 and TRBJ1-4, with no clear D. Looked up from germline, CDR1 is SGHAT and CDR2 is FQNNGV. The germline V and J ends were trimmed by 1 base and 5 bases, with 5 bases remaining between them. This CDR3 is 13 amino acids long. CDR3 loop: CASSLAENEKLFF. DNA for the CDR3: TGTGCCAGCAGCTTAGCTGAAAATGAAAAACTGTTTTTT.

CDR3 amino acids: CASSLGLGAEEQFF. CDR3 in DNA: TGTGCCAGCAGCTTAGGGTTGGGCGCGGAGGAGCAGTTCTTC. The chain joins TRBV7-2 to TRBJ2-1; unclear D gene. CDR1 and CDR2 from the germline V gene are SGHTA and FQGNSA. V was trimmed by 1 base and J by 10 bases, leaving 14 bases between them. This CDR3 is 14 amino acids long.

This chain links TRBV10-3 with TRBJ2-7, with 8 bases identical to TRBD1. Germline V gene sequence: CDR1 ENHRY, CDR2 SYGVKD. CDR3 length: 14 residues. With V trimmed by 4 bases and J by 3 bases, 5 bases remained unmatched. CDR3 loop: CAISGSTGGYEQYV. The CDR3 region has the DNA TGTGCCATCAGTGGAAGCACAGGGGGCTACGAGCAGTACGTC.

Many counts were recorded for this clonotype. V gene TRBV15 combines with J gene TRBJ2-1, with TRBD2 matching over 8 bases. The CDR3 totals 17 residues. V lost 2 bases and J lost 2; bases outside the gene matches: 8. The germline CDR1 and CDR2 sequences are LNHNV and YYDKDF (reference sequence). The CDR3 here is CATSRKSGSLPYNEQFF. CDR3 bases: TGTGCCACCAGCAGAAAGAGCGGGAGTCTCCCCTACAATGAGCAGTTCTTC.

In this sample, this clonotype turned up a few times. CDR3: CASSGLAGGLDEQYF. DNA of the CDR3: TGTGCCAGCAGCGGACTAGCGGGAGGTCTTGACGAGCAGTACTTC. The V gene is TRBV9, the J gene TRBJ2-7, with TRBD2 matching over 13 bases. J lost 5 bases, V lost 3 bases, and 5 bases had no gene match. Germline CDR1 and CDR2: SGDLS and YYNGEE. The CDR3 totals 15 residues.

This clonotype was counted only a few times. The chain uses TRBV28 and TRBJ2-5; 8 bases agree with TRBD2. V was clipped by 4 bases and J by 5 bases; unmatched bases: 9. The CDR3 has 15 amino acids. Germline V gene lookup returns CDR1 MDHEN and CDR2 SYDVKM. Here the CDR3 reads CASSWAAGGRETQYF. CDR3 bases: TGTGCCAGCAGTTGGGCCGCGGGGGGCCGTGAGACCCAGTACTTC.

There are a few counts of this clonotype. The chain couples TRBV20-1 to TRBJ1-6, with D unclear. This CDR3 contains 14 residues. Trimming removed 0 bases at V and 7 bases at J, with 10 bases between. Germline lookup yields CDR1 DFQATT and CDR2 SNEGSKA (reference sequence). The CDR3 here is CSAREWTSNSPLHF. CDR3 sequence (DNA): TGCAGTGCTAGAGAATGGACCTCCAATTCACCCCTCCACTTT.

CDR3 nucleotides: TGTGCCAGCAGCTCCCAAGCAGGCCAAAATGAAAAACTGTTTTTT. It specifies CASSSQAGQNEKLFF. J is TRBJ1-4 and V is TRBV7-8, with D unclear. V was shortened by 4 bases and J by 5 bases, with 14 bases between the two germline ends. Germline V gene lookup returns CDR1 SGHVS and CDR2 FQNEAQ. This CDR3 comprises 15 residues.